This T cell receptor (beta chain) was recovered during a study of T cell responses to AZD1222 COVID-19 vaccine. Study observations and caveats: At baseline, just 6 or 7 AZD1222 recipients tested seropositive. Two AZD1222 doses significantly raised spike-specific TCR breadth and depth over controls. With dominance at 160-218 and 743-854, vaccine-associated CD4 TCRs spanned spike.

About this clone: As yet, its antigen is unknown. At one end the junction does not follow the germline gene, possibly because of a read error.

Clones were read by immunoSEQ multiplex PCR, and TCRdb kept only the in-frame ones, dropping some. The sample consists of 130,000 or so clones, more than 85% of them appearing once. The study pooled second doses at about 4 or about 12 weeks. The CDR3 consists of 16 residues. In germline, CDR1 is SNHLY, CDR2 FYNNEI. Sequenced here: peripheral blood, sampled 28 days after the second AZD1222 dose. The gene calls are TRBV2 and TRBJ2-7; a weak D match, TRBD2 (6 bases). The receptor's source is an adult who received the AZD1222 COVID-19 vaccine. CDR3 bases: TGTGCCAGCAGCTCGAGGTCGGGACGGGACTCCTCCGAGCAGTACTTC. Translation gives CASSSRSGRDSSEQYF.